This T cell receptor (beta chain) was identified in a study of blood T cells in healthy people across ages (dated by TCRdb to the mid-2010s). General notes on the study: Template switching captured roughly one uniquely barcoded TCR beta cDNA molecule per two T cells in model experiments. To track age-related changes in TCR beta repertoire diversity, the study relied on deep sequencing normalized with unique cDNA molecular identifiers. Donors were grouped into four age groups: young (average approximately 15 years), middle-aged (about 40), aged (approximately 58) and long-lived (around 82). To avoid experimental bias, donors of different ages were randomly spread across the sequencing lanes. For two donors (one aged 18 to 29 and one aged 80 or older), the study analyzed two additional independent replicas of 1 million unique cDNA reads from the same blood draw.

Regarding this clonotype: Its binding antigen is unknown. No much larger clone is present one base from it, and per-base qualities are unavailable.

The CDR3 holds 15 amino acids from the cysteine to the phenylalanine. CDR3 DNA is the only sequence kept; it has 45 bases, read in frame from the first base. V is cut back by 0 bases and J by 3 bases, with 4 bases in the junction unmatched. As encoded in the germline V gene, CDR1 is MGHRA while CDR2 is YSYEKL. The library was made by 5' RACE. A second PCR of about 6 to 12 cycles was run with a J-beta primer mix and a sample-barcoded 5' primer. A template-switch 5' adaptor carrying 12 random nucleotides introduced a unique molecular identifier onto each TCR beta cDNA molecule. At least 2.5 million CDR3-containing paired-end reads were obtained from each sample. All of the RNA was converted into first-strand cDNA using the Mint cDNA synthesis kit, with a TRBC-specific oligonucleotide serving as the primer. Following uracil-DNA glycosylase treatment, a first 18-cycle PCR with universal primers M1SS and BC2_uni_R was performed on all cDNA. Per the authors' processing: For normalization, 1 million high-quality reads, each with a distinct molecular identifier, were randomly selected from each sample. Reads with shared molecular identifiers were discarded instead of being binned into consensus sequences. MiTCR, run with a Q25 quality threshold and the strictest error-elimination algorithm, handled CDR3 identification, clonotype clustering and error correction. A nonparametric unseen species model with Euler transformation was used to estimate a lower bound on total TCR beta diversity. TCRdb trimmed public reads at Q25 via fastp, called clones via MiXCR and kept in-frame beta chains. Under each unique CDR3 protein, matching rows form one entry showing the most common genes and DNA. The V and J calls follow TCRdb's processing rather than the paper's. For this sample the table gives 1,800,000 or so distinct CDR3 sequences, of which 35% to 50% were detected only once. Of the sample, 20% to 25% falls within the top ten clones.

Overall study outcomes, separate from this receptor: Estimates of total diversity from one million sequenced T cells were regarded as lower bounds and underestimates. Observed TCR beta diversity per million T cells fell roughly linearly with age, and a significant reduction was already apparent by age approximately 41. Compared with the aged group, the long-lived group had more naive CD4+ T cells, fewer expanded clones and increased TCR diversity, suggesting age selection. Bulk unsorted PBMC profiling prevented conclusive comparison of naive and antigen-experienced compartments. Because donor CMV infection status was unknown, age-related changes in expanded clonotypes were potentially confounded. There was a strong correlation between observed TCR beta diversity and the percentage of naive T cells measured by flow cytometry.

Systemically healthy Caucasian individuals from Russia, approximately 39 in total and aged about 6 to 100 years, were included as donors. About 9.6 milliliters of peripheral blood were collected from each donor into EDTA-treated Vacutainer tubes. PBMCs were isolated by Ficoll-Paque density-gradient centrifugation, with at least 6 million obtained per sample. Trizol reagent was used to extract total RNA from PBMCs, with at least 6 micrograms per sample. For every donor, flow cytometry on a PBMC aliquot measured the percentage of naive CD45RAhigh/CD27high T cells. The sequence joins TRBV4-1 to TRBJ1-2, with 7 bases aligning to TRBD1. The sequenced sample consisted of blood. The receptor comes from a human donor in good health. Here is the DNA: TGCGCCAGCAGCCAAGATTGGGACAGCGACTATGGCTACACCTTC. This encodes CASSQDWDSDYGYTF.